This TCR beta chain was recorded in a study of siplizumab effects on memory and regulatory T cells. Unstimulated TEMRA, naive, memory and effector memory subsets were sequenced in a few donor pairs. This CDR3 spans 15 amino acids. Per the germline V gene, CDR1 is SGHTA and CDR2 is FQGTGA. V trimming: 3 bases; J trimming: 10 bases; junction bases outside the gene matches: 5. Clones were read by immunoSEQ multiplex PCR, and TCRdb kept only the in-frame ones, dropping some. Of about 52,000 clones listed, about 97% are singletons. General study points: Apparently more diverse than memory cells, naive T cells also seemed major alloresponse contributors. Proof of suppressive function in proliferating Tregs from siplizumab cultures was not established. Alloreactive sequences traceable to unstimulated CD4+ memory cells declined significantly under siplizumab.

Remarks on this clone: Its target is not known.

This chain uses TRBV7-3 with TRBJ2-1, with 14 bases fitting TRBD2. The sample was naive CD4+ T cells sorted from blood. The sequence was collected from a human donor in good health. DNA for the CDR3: TGTGCCAGCAGCTTGGGGACTAGCGGGAGTGGAGAGCAGTTCTTC. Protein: CASSLGTSGSGEQFF.